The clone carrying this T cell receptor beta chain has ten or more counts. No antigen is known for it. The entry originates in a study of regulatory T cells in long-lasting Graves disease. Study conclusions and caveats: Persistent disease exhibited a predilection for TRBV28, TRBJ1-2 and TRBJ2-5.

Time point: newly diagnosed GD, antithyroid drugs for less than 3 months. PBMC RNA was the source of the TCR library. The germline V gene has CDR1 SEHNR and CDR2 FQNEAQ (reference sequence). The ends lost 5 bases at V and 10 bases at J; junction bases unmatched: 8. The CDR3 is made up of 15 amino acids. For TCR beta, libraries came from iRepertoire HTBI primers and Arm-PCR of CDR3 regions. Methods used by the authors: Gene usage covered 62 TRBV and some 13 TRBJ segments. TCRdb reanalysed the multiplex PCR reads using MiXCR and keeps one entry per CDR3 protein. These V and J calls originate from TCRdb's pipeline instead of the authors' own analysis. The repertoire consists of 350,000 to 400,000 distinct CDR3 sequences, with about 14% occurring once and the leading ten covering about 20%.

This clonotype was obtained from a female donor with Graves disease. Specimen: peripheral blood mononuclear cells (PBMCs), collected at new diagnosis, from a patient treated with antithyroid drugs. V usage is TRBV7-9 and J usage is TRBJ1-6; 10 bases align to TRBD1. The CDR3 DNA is TGTGCCAGCAGCCCCCGGGACAGGGGCTTCTCACCCCTCCACTTT. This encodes CASSPRDRGFSPLHF.